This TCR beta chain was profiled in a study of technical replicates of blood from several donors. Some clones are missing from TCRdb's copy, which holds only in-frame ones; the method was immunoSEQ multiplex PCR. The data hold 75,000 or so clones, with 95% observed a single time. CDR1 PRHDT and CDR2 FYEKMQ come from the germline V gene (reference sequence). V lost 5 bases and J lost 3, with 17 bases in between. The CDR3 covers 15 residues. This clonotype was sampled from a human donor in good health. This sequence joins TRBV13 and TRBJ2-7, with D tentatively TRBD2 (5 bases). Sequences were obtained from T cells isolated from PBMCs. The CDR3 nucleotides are TGTGCCAGCAGCACGGAGGAGGCCGGGTACTACGAGCAGTACTTC. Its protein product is CASSTEEAGYYEQYF.